The 31 T cell receptor beta chains reported below all come from one sample, sequenced in a study of memory CD4+ T cells and cytomegalovirus serostatus. Here immunoSEQ multiplex PCR was the method, and the copy in TCRdb shows in-frame clones only, minus some. The sample lists tens of thousands of clones; 76% were seen once. The sort gate was single viable CD3+CD4+CD8-CD45RO+ cells for memory CD4+ T cells. Sequenced: memory CD4+ T cells from blood. These receptors originate from an adult in good health and CMV-seronegative.

The rearrangement joins TRBV5-6 to TRBJ1-3; D call uncertain. This CDR3 spans 15 amino acids. Germline V CDR1 and CDR2: SGHDT, YYEEEE. V lost 1 base and J lost 4, with 12 bases in between. The CDR3 DNA is TGTGCCAGCAGCTTGATATACGGTTCCGGAAACACCATATATTTT. This encodes CASSLIYGSGNTIYF.

This chain links TRBV7-2 with TRBJ2-7; D unresolved. Trimming shortened V by 0 bases and J by 2 bases, and 8 bases separated the two germline ends. Germline-derived CDR1 and CDR2 are SGHTA and FQGNSA. The CDR3 sequence is 14 residues long. The DNA for the CDR3 is TGTGCCAGCAGCTTAGCCAGACTCGCCTACGAGCAGTACTTC. The encoded protein is CASSLARLAYEQYF.

This chain joins TRBV18 and TRBJ2-3; D is perhaps TRBD1 (6 bases). V dropped 5 bases and J dropped 5 bases, with 11 bases sitting between them. CDR3 size: 13 residues. The germline V gene has CDR1 KGHSH and CDR2 LQKENI. The CDR3: CASSSRQEDTQYF. Here the CDR3 DNA reads TGTGCCAGCTCAAGCAGACAGGAAGATACGCAGTATTTT.

This chain uses TRBV14 with TRBJ1-1; possibly TRBD1 for D (5 bases). CDR3 length: 15 amino acids. Deletions cut 4 bases from V and 3 bases from J, with 15 bases between. Per germline, CDR1 SGHDN and CDR2 FVKESK. The DNA of the CDR3 is TGTGCCAGCAGCCTCCTGAGGGGCGCGCACACTGAAGCTTTCTTT. Translating gives CASSLLRGAHTEAFF.

The chain combines TRBV5-5 with TRBJ2-7; D might be TRBD1 (5 bases). Trimming removed 2 bases at V and 6 bases at J, with 12 bases between. From germline, CDR1 is SGHKS and CDR2 YYEKEE (reference sequence). The CDR3 spans 13 residues. This chain's CDR3 is CASSFSGRGEQYF. The CDR3 DNA follows: TGTGCCAGCAGCTTTTCAGGTAGGGGCGAGCAGTACTTC.

The table lists this clone with a few counts. The chain recombines TRBV5-1 with TRBJ1-1; D remains ambiguous. V lost 0 bases and J lost 7, with 7 bases in between. In germline, CDR1 is SGHRS, CDR2 YFSETQ. The CDR3 runs 12 residues. The DNA for the CDR3 is TGCGCCAGCAGCTTGGTTTTCGGTGAAGCTTTCTTT. As protein: CASSLVFGEAFF.

The CDR3 here is CASSLPLRGRAGELFF. CDR3 in DNA: TGTGCCAGCAGCCTACCTTTAAGGGGGCGGGCCGGGGAGCTGTTTTTT. V gene TRBV7-9 combines with J gene TRBJ2-2, with 7 bases matching TRBD1. CDR3 length equals 16 residues. V lost 5 bases and J lost 6; bases outside the gene matches: 12. Germline V gene data show CDR1 as SEHNR and CDR2 as FQNEAQ (reference sequence).

This clone was counted once. V gene TRBV28 combines with J gene TRBJ1-3; D gene unclear. Germline lookup yields CDR1 MDHEN and CDR2 SYDVKM. The CDR3 sequence is 14 residues long. The V end lost 6 bases, the J end lost 0 bases, and 9 bases lay between the germline ends. CDR3 in DNA: TGTGCCAGCAGACGGTACCTCTCTGGAAACACCATATATTTT. It encodes CASRRYLSGNTIYF. Variable domain in full (rest from reference TRBV28 and TRBJ1-3): DVKVTQSSRYLVKRTGEKVFLECVQDMDHENMFWYRQDPGLGLRLIYFSYDVKMKEKGDIPEGYSVSREKKERFSLILESASTNQTSMYLCASRRYLSGNTIYFGEGSWLTVV.

The chain has TRBV11-3 and TRBJ2-3; D uncertain. V lost 1 base and J 2 bases, leaving 10 bases between the germline ends. This CDR3 region has 15 residues. Germline loops: CDR1 SGHNT, CDR2 YENEEA. The CDR3 DNA follows: TGTGCCAGCAGCTTAGTTGCCCTCACCACAGATACGCAGTATTTT. Residues: CASSLVALTTDTQYF. The whole variable domain, filled in from reference TRBV11-3 and TRBJ2-3, reads EAGVVQSPRYKIIEKKQPVAFWCNPISGHNTLYWYLQNLGQGPELLIRYENEEAVDDSQLPKDRFSAERLKGVDSTLKIQPAELGDSAVYLCASSLVALTTDTQYFGPGTRLTVL.

This clone was observed a few times. V is TRBV6-4 and J is TRBJ2-1, with 10 bases fitting TRBD1. Germline V CDR1 and CDR2: MRHNA, SNTAGT. V gave up 3 bases and J gave up 6 bases; unmatched junction bases: 5. The CDR3 consists of 15 residues. This chain's CDR3 is CASSEMGQGTNEQFF. The CDR3, as DNA: TGTGCCAGCAGTGAAATGGGACAGGGGACCAATGAGCAGTTCTTC.

V gene TRBV9 combines with J gene TRBJ1-5; D might be TRBD1 (5 bases). The CDR3 runs to 13 residues. Trimming removed 3 bases at V and 9 bases at J, with 13 bases between. CDR1 is SGDLS, CDR2 YYNGEE, per germline. This CDR3 reads CASSAGDTGPQHF. Here the CDR3 DNA reads TGTGCCAGCAGCGCGGGGGATACCGGGCCCCAGCATTTT.

In its sample, this clone ranks as medium-sized. V usage is TRBV29-1 and J usage is TRBJ2-7; 7 bases are a match to TRBD2. CDR1 and CDR2 from the germline V gene are SQVTM and ANQGSEA. The CDR3 extends over 13 amino acids. Germline trimming cut 4 bases from V and 0 bases from J; bases unmatched to any gene: 3. CDR3 region: CSVGGGSSYEQYF. The DNA of the CDR3 is TGCAGCGTTGGCGGGGGAAGCTCCTACGAGCAGTACTTC.

The rearrangement links TRBV5-6 to TRBJ1-1; a weak D match, TRBD1 (6 bases). Germline loops: CDR1 SGHDT, CDR2 YYEEEE. Trimming stripped 0 bases from V and 0 bases from J, with 12 bases between. This CDR3 comprises 16 residues. DNA of the CDR3: TGTGCCAGCAGCTTGGTTGGACAGAGACTGAACACTGAAGCTTTCTTT. Amino acid sequence: CASSLVGQRLNTEAFF.

This clone was observed a handful of times. This rearrangement joins TRBV6-5 to TRBJ2-5; TRBD1 might be the D (6 bases). CDR3 length: 15 residues. Germline V gene lookup returns CDR1 MNHEY and CDR2 SVGAGI. Trimming stripped 6 bases from V and 1 base from J, with 15 bases between. The CDR3 is CASRDGAGVQETQYF. Here the CDR3 DNA reads TGTGCCAGCAGGGACGGGGCAGGGGTCCAAGAGACCCAGTACTTC.

V and J are TRBV10-2 and TRBJ2-3; D is unclear. This CDR3 comprises 11 residues. Germline lookup yields CDR1 WSHSY and CDR2 SAAADI. V was clipped by 5 bases and J by 6 bases, with 6 bases between them. As DNA, the CDR3 is TGCGCCAGCAGTAGTGGCGATACGCAGTATTTT. Its protein product is CASSSGDTQYF.

The chain carries TRBV11-2 and TRBJ2-3, with D hard to call. Trimming pared 1 base from V and 2 bases from J, leaving 19 bases between. Germline V gene sequence: CDR1 SGHAT, CDR2 FQNNGV. This CDR3 is built from 18 residues. CDR3 DNA sequence: TGTGCCAGCAGCTTAGTGGTTGGTGGGGTCACACCCACAGATACGCAGTATTTT. It encodes CASSLVVGGVTPTDTQYF. Full variable domain (outside the CDR3, taken from reference TRBV11-2 and TRBJ2-3): EAGVAQSPRYKIIEKRQSVAFWCNPISGHATLYWYQQILGQGPKLLIQFQNNGVVDDSQLPKDRFSAERLKGVDSTLKIQPAKLEDSAVYLCASSLVVGGVTPTDTQYFGPGTRLTVL.

The chain links TRBV19 to TRBJ2-7; 10 nucleotides agree with TRBD1. This CDR3 has 14 residues. The germline V gene encodes CDR1 LNHDA and CDR2 SQIVND (reference sequence). V shed 3 bases and J 5 bases; nucleotides not matched to a gene: 4. The CDR3 protein is CASSIGTGADEQYF. The CDR3 nucleotides read TGTGCCAGTAGTATTGGGACAGGGGCCGACGAGCAGTACTTC.

Points on this clone: One end of the junction is discordant with germline, which a read error may explain. The sample carries other DNA sequences with the same CDR3. The J gene is TRBJ2-2, the V gene TRBV2; D is perhaps TRBD2 (5 bases). Looked up from germline, CDR1 is SNHLY and CDR2 is FYNNEI. There are 13 residues in the CDR3. The CDR3 DNA reads as TGTGCCAGCAGTGAAAACTTCTTCGGGGAACTGTTTTTT. Protein product: CASSENFFGELFF.

This clone was recorded only once. In DNA, the CDR3 is TGTGCCAGCAGTCTGACAGGACGTGGGGAGCTGTTTTTT. Its translation: CASSLTGRGELFF. The gene calls are TRBV28 and TRBJ2-2, with a possible D match to TRBD1 (6 bases). The CDR3 has 13 amino acids. The V gene lost 5 bases and the J gene lost 8 bases, with 12 bases spanning the gap. Germline CDR1 reads MDHEN; CDR2 reads SYDVKM.

V gene TRBV7-8 combines with J gene TRBJ1-6; 9 nucleotides match TRBD1. CDR3 length: 15 residues. The V segment lost 3 bases and the J segment 10 bases; nucleotides outside the gene matches: 7. Looked up from germline, CDR1 is SGHVS and CDR2 is FQNEAQ. DNA for the CDR3: TGTGCCAGCAGCTTTTCCGGGACAGGGAACTCACCCCTCCACTTT. This sequence encodes CASSFSGTGNSPLHF.

The J gene is TRBJ1-6, the V gene TRBV19, with 11 bases fitting TRBD1. V lost 4 bases and J lost 15; bases outside the gene matches: 23. CDR1 and CDR2 (germline): LNHDA, SQIVND (reference sequence). This CDR3 is 19 amino acids long. The CDR3 is CASSTTSGRSGTGGRLLHF. The CDR3 DNA is TGTGCCAGTAGTACGACCTCTGGGCGGTCCGGGACAGGGGGTCGTCTCCTCCACTTT.

The rearrangement uses TRBV5-1 and TRBJ2-1, with D maybe TRBD1 (6 bases). Germline CDR1 is SGHRS and CDR2 is YFSETQ. CDR3 size: 13 residues. Trimming pared 6 bases from V and 8 bases from J, leaving 15 bases between. CDR3 protein: CASNQGPQDEQFF. The CDR3 nucleotides are TGCGCCAGCAACCAGGGGCCCCAGGATGAGCAGTTCTTC.

In DNA form, the CDR3 reads TGTGCCAGCAGCCCAGGGACAGGGGGCACCGGGGAGCTGTTTTTT. Translating it yields CASSPGTGGTGELFF. The chain uses TRBV7-7 and TRBJ2-2; 11 nucleotides agree with TRBD1. This CDR3 spans 15 amino acids. V lost 5 bases, J lost 4 bases, and 3 bases stayed unmatched. Germline lookup yields CDR1 SSHAT and CDR2 FNYEAQ (reference sequence).

This clone was seen more than once but under ten times. This chain joins TRBV14 and TRBJ2-5; no reliable D call. Trimming left V 4 bases short and J 4 bases short, with 7 bases between. The CDR3 totals 12 residues. Germline values: CDR1 SGHDN, CDR2 FVKESK. This CDR3 is CASSPFGETQYF. DNA for the CDR3: TGTGCCAGCAGCCCTTTCGGAGAGACCCAGTACTTC.

This rearrangement joins TRBV11-2 to TRBJ2-3; 9 bases are a match to TRBD1. The CDR3 is made up of 15 amino acids. Germline V gives CDR1 SGHAT, CDR2 FQNNGV. V trimming: 5 bases; J trimming: 2 bases; junction bases outside the gene matches: 5. The CDR3 DNA reads TGTGCCAGCAGCCACCGGGACAGGGTCACAGATACGCAGTATTTT. Translating gives CASSHRDRVTDTQYF.

There are a few counts of this clone. This chain connects TRBV5-4 to TRBJ1-1, with a possible D match to TRBD1 (5 bases). CDR1 SGHNT and CDR2 YYREEE come from the germline V gene (reference sequence). Deletions cut 5 bases from V and 5 bases from J, with 16 bases between. The CDR3 sequence is 14 residues long. The CDR3 nucleotides read TGTGCCAGCAGAGACTCCGGGGCCGGGACTGAAGCTTTCTTT. Protein: CASRDSGAGTEAFF. Full variable domain (outside the CDR3, taken from reference TRBV5-4 and TRBJ1-1): ETGVTQSPTHLIKTRGQQVTLRCSSQSGHNTVSWYQQALGQGPQFIFQYYREEENGRGNFPPRFSGLQFPNYSSELNVNALELDDSALYLCASRDSGAGTEAFFGQGTRLTVV.

The chain carries TRBV5-4 and TRBJ1-4; maybe TRBD1 (6 bases). Deletions cut 0 bases from V and 0 bases from J, with 12 bases between. The CDR3 contains 17 residues. CDR1 is SGHNT and CDR2 is YYREEE in the germline V gene (reference sequence). CDR3 protein: CASSLEGRGSTNEKLFF. The CDR3 DNA follows: TGTGCCAGCAGCTTGGAGGGCAGGGGCTCAACTAATGAAAAACTGTTTTTT.

The J gene is TRBJ1-6, the V gene TRBV4-1, with 9 nucleotides matching TRBD1. The trim removed 0 bases at V and 0 bases at J, leaving 6 bases unmatched. Looked up from germline, CDR1 is MGHRA and CDR2 is YSYEKL. The CDR3 totals 19 residues. The CDR3 reads CASSQEHGTGSSYNSPLHF. Here the CDR3 DNA reads TGCGCCAGCAGCCAAGAGCACGGGACAGGGAGCTCCTATAATTCACCCCTCCACTTT.

The chain employs TRBV7-2 and TRBJ1-2; tentatively, D is TRBD1 (6 bases). V shed 7 bases and J shed 0 bases, with 15 bases lying between them. This CDR3 contains 15 residues. The germline V gene encodes CDR1 SGHTA and CDR2 FQGNSA. CDR3 nucleotide sequence: TGTGCCAGCACCTCAACAGGGTCCACTAACTATGGCTACACCTTC. Translation gives CASTSTGSTNYGYTF.

The chain couples TRBV5-1 to TRBJ2-5; 10 bases are a match to TRBD2. The V and J ends lost 4 bases and 5 bases, in that order; junction bases with no gene match: 8. The germline V gene encodes CDR1 SGHRS and CDR2 YFSETQ. The length of the CDR3 is 15 residues. Here the CDR3 reads CASSGHGTSEETQYF. CDR3 DNA: TGCGCCAGCAGCGGTCACGGGACTAGCGAGGAGACCCAGTACTTC.

V usage is TRBV19 and J usage is TRBJ2-7; D is undetermined. Germline CDR1 LNHDA, CDR2 SQIVND (reference sequence). The CDR3 is 13 amino acids. With 5 bases removed from V and 5 bases from J, the gap between germline ends came to 13 bases. CDR3 amino acids: CASSRIGLNEQYF. The CDR3 DNA sequence: TGTGCCAGTAGTCGGATAGGTTTGAACGAGCAGTACTTC.